This T cell receptor beta chain was documented in a study of blood T cell repertoires in COVID-19. Study-wide context: Sites in the United States, Italy and Spain provided acute and convalescent COVID-19 samples. In each case, the material was cDNA or gDNA derived from T cells, B-cell-depleted T cells, or PBMCs.

Germline CDR1 is GTSNPN and CDR2 is SVGIG (reference sequence). This CDR3 region has 12 residues. V lost 1 base to trimming and J lost 1 base, with 4 bases between them. One Seattle source followed patients from active infection through their disease course. Original processing methods: Estimation of nucleated cell counts was performed using reference gene primer amplification. Measured with immunoSEQ multiplex PCR; TCRdb has only the in-frame clones, and not every one. V and J calls and clone size are copied from that table; D and trimming were computed from the DNA. The sample has 70,000 or so clones; about four fifths are singletons.

The sequencing input was peripheral blood. This chain joins TRBV30 and TRBJ1-2; unclear D gene. This TCR was recovered from a man between 60 and 75 years old with COVID-19, enrolled during active disease. The CDR3 spells CAWSDFNYGYTF. In nucleotides, the CDR3 is TGTGCCTGGAGTGACTTTAACTATGGCTACACCTTC.